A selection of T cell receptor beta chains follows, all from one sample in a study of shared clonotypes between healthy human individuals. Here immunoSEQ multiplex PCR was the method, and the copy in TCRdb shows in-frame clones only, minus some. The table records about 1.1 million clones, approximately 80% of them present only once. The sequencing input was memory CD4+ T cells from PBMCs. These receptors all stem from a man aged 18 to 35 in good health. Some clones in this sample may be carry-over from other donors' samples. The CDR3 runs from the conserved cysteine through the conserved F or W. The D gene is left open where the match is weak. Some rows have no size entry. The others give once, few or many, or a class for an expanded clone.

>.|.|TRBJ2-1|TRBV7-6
TGTGCCAGCAGTAAAGGACTCCACAATGAGCAGTTCTTC
CASSKGLHNEQFF
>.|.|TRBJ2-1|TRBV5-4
TGTGCCAGCAGCTTGGCAGGGTCTCCCAATGAGCAGTTCTTC
CASSLAGSPNEQFF
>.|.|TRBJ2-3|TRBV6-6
TGTGCCAGTTCGGGGCGGAGCCCCTACACAGATACGCAGTATTTT
CASSGRSPYTDTQYF
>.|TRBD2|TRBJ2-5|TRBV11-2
TGTGCCAGCAGCTTTTTTGGTAGCGGGAACCGCCTGACCCAGTACTTC
CASSFFGSGNRLTQYF
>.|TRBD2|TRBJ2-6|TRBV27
TGTGCCAGCAGTTTCATGCTAGCGGGGTTAACCCCTCTCTCTGGGGCCAACGTCCTGACTTTC
CASSFMLAGLTPLSGANVLTF
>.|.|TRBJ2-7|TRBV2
TGTGCCAGCAGTGATGGGTCAGGACGCTCCTACGAGCAGTACTTC
CASSDGSGRSYEQYF
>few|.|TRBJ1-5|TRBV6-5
TGTGCCAGCGGTCCGGGCCAGTTTAATCAGCCCCAGCATTTT
CASGPGQFNQPQHF
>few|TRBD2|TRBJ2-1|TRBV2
TGTGCCAGCAGTCCCGGGACTAGCTCCTACAATGAGCAGTTCTTC
CASSPGTSSYNEQFF
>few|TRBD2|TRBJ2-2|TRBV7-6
TGTGCCAGCAGCCCACTAGCGGGGCGTGCCGGGGAGCTGTTTTTT
CASSPLAGRAGELFF
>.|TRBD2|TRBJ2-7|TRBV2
TGTGCCAGCAGTGAAGGGCGGCGGGGGTACGAGCAGTACTTC
CASSEGRRGYEQYF
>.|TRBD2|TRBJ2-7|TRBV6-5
TGTGCCAGCAAGTTTGGGGCTAGCGGCCCCTACGAGCAGTACTTC
CASKFGASGPYEQYF
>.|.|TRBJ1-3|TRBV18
TGTGCCAGCTCACCCAGGGAGAGCTCTGGAAACACCATATATTTT
CASSPRESSGNTIYF
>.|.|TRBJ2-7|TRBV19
TGTGCCAGTAGTATCTTTGGGCCGATCGCTGGAGGCGGGACGTACGAGCAGTACTTC
CASSIFGPIAGGGTYEQYF
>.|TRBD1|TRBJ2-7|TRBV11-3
TGTGCCAGCAGCCCCTCTCGTGGCTCAGGGGGACAGCAGTACTTC
CASSPSRGSGGQQYF
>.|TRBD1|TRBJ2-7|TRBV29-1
TGCAGCGTTGTACCGGGACAGGGGTACGAGCAGTACTTC
CSVVPGQGYEQYF
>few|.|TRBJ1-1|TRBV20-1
TGCAGTGCTAACCCGGGGATTGAAGCTTTCTTT
CSANPGIEAFF
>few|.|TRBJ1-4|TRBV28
TGTGCCAGCACCCCGTTACGAGTTAATGAAAAACTGTTTTTT
CASTPLRVNEKLFF
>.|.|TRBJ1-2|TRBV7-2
TGTGCCAGCAGCCCGACCTTGAGCTATGGCTACACCTTC
CASSPTLSYGYTF
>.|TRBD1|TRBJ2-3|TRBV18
TGTGCCAGCTCACCGCGACAGGGGCTCGATGCGCAGTATTTT
CASSPRQGLDAQYF
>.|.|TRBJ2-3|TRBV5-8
TGTGCCAGCAGCCCGGCGGGCTCAGGGCGCACAGATACGCAGTATTTT
CASSPAGSGRTDTQYF
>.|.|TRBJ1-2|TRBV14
TGTGCCAGCAGCCGAGACTTGACAGCAAACTATGGCTACACCTTC
CASSRDLTANYGYTF
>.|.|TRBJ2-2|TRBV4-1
TGCGCCAGCAGCCAAGTTTATTTGGGACCTCGTACCACCGGGGAGCTGTTTTTT
CASSQVYLGPRTTGELFF
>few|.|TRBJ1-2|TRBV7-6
TGTGCCAGCAGCCCCGAAGCGGGGTCGGCTGGCTACACCTTC
CASSPEAGSAGYTF
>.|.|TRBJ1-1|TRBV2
TGTGCCAGCAGTGGCCAACAGGGTATGGGCACTGAAGCTTTCTTT
CASSGQQGMGTEAFF
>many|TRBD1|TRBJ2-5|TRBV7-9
TGTGCCATCTCAGACAGGGCGACGGAGACCCAGTACTTC
CAISDRATETQYF
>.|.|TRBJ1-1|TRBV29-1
TGCAGCATTACGGGACACCTGAACACTGAAGCTTTCTTT
CSITGHLNTEAFF
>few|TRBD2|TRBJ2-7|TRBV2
TGTGCCTTCCGGCTCCCGCTAGCGGGAGTGGGGGAGCAGTACTTC
CAFRLPLAGVGEQYF
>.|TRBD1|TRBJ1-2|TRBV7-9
TGTGCCAGCAGCCATGGGAGACAGGGGGGTAGCTATGGCTACACCTTC
CASSHGRQGGSYGYTF
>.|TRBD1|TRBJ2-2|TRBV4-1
TGCGCCAGCAGCCCCCGGACAGGGGGCCTTCTGAACACCGGGGAGCTGTTTTTT
CASSPRTGGLLNTGELFF
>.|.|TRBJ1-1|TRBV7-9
TGTGCCAGCAGCTGGGGTGGGGAAGAAAACACTGAAGCTTTCTTT
CASSWGGEENTEAFF
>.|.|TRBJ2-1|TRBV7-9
TGTGCCAGCAGCGTAGTAGCGGTGTACAATGAGCAGTTCTTC
CASSVVAVYNEQFF
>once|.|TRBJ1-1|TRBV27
TGTGCCAGCAGTTTAAGGGCTGAGAACACTGAAGCTTTCTTT
CASSLRAENTEAFF
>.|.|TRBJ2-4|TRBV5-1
TGCGCCAGCAGCTTGGAGGGGGCCAAAAACATTCAGTACTTC
CASSLEGAKNIQYF
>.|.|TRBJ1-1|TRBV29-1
TGCAGCGCCGGGACCCTACCTGTGAACACTGAAGCTTTCTTT
CSAGTLPVNTEAFF
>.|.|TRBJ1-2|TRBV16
TGTGCCAGCAGCCAATCCCCAGACCTTCAGCTTGGCTACACCTTC
CASSQSPDLQLGYTF
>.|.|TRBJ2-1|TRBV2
TGTGCCAGCAGTTCATGGGGTCGAAGCTCCTACAATGAGCAGTTCTTC
CASSSWGRSSYNEQFF
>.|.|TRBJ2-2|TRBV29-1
TGCAGCGGCTCGGGGGGCGCCGGGGAGCTGTTTTTT
CSGSGGAGELFF
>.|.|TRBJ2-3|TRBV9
TGTGCCAGCAGCGGAGCTAGACCAGATACGCAGTATTTT
CASSGARPDTQYF
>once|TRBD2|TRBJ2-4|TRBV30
TGTGCCTGGAGTCGAACTAGCGGGTCCCTTATAGCCAAAAACATTCAGTACTTC
CAWSRTSGSLIAKNIQYF
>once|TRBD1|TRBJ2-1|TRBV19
TGTGCCAGTAGTATTTCCGGGACAGGGGTCAATGAGCAGTTCTTC
CASSISGTGVNEQFF
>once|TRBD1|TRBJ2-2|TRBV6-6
TGTGCCAGCAGCACCAGGGGGTTCAACACCGGGGAGCTGTTTTTT
CASSTRGFNTGELFF
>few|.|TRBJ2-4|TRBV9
TGTGCCAGCAGCGTTGGGGTAGCCAAAAACATTCAGTACTTC
CASSVGVAKNIQYF
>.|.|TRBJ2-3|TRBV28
TGTGCCACCTCGACAGGGACTAGCACAGATACGCAGTATTTT
CATSTGTSTDTQYF
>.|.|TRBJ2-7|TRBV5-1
TGCGCCAGCAGCTTGGGGGCCTACGAGCAGTACTTC
CASSLGAYEQYF
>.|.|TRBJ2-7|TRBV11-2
TGTGCCAGCAGCTTGGGGTCCGGCCAGACCTACGAGCAGTACTTC
CASSLGSGQTYEQYF
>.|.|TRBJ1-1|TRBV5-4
TGTGCCAGCAGTCGTACACATCAGACGAACACTGAAGCTTTCTTT
CASSRTHQTNTEAFF
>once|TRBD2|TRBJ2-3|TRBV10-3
TGTGCCACAACGGGGGGACTAGCGGGAGTCGATACGCAGTATTTT
CATTGGLAGVDTQYF
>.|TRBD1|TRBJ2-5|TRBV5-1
TGCGCCAGCAGCCCGTCCTCACAGGGGGCGGAGACCCAGTACTTC
CASSPSSQGAETQYF